The clone carrying this T cell receptor (beta chain) was seen repeatedly, ten times or more. Its antigen is unidentified. These data come from a study of neurological immune-mediated disorders. Germline CDR1 and CDR2: SGHVS and FQNEAQ. CDR3 length equals 16 residues. Germline trimming cut 5 bases from V and 3 bases from J; bases unmatched to any gene: 9. Via MiXCR, TCRdb re-called the 5' RACE reads, giving one row per CDR3 protein. The data contain roughly 15,000 distinct CDR3 sequences, around 3.4% of them singletons. The study's findings and limits: Across subjects, expanded clones had no CDR3 amino acid sequences in common, pointing to private repertoires in all groups. It was HTLV-1-associated myelopathy that showed the most TCR clonal expansion, while multiple sclerosis showed the least, falling below healthy controls.

This sequence joins TRBV7-8 and TRBJ2-3; 9 bases fit TRBD2. The specimen was CD8+ T cells from blood. The origin of this receptor is a woman in her thirties or forties in good health. CDR3 nucleotides: TGTGCCAGCAGCACACCTAGCGGGATTTCGACAGATACGCAGTATTTT. This encodes CASSTPSGISTDTQYF.